What follows are 32 T cell receptor beta chains derived from one specimen sequenced in a study of beta chain features in type 1 diabetes (dated by TCRdb to 2017 to 2018). The library was obtained by the immunoSEQ multiplex PCR assay. The entire isolated RNA was reverse transcribed using the High Capacity cDNA Reverse Transcription Kit, and thus expressed TCRB transcripts were sequenced. What TCRdb holds here is the immuneACCESS table cut down to in-frame rearrangements. Part of the clones is not present; checked against another copy, under half of the missing clones reflect an unresolved V gene, and the others are unexplained. The sample table records 500,000 to 700,000 clones; roughly 16% of these occur just once. The ten largest account for 0.09% to 0.095% of the sample. The sequenced sample consisted of naive CD4+ T cells from blood. Interpreted using the paper, the cell subset or site label stands for: true naive CD4+ T cells. The receptors originated from a man aged 18 to 30 in good health.

The CDR3 is CASSPQRGSTDTQYF. In DNA, the CDR3 is TGTGCCAGCAGCCCCCAGCGGGGTAGCACAGATACGCAGTATTTT. The rearrangement links TRBV14 to TRBJ2-3; 7 nucleotides line up with TRBD2. CDR3 length: 15 residues. J was trimmed by 0 bases and V by 4 bases; bases with no gene match: 4. The germline V gene encodes CDR1 SGHDN and CDR2 FVKESK.

This clone was observed many times. This chain links TRBV13 with TRBJ2-3, with 10 bases matching TRBD1. The V segment lost 5 bases and the J segment 5 bases; nucleotides outside the gene matches: 4. CDR1 is PRHDT, CDR2 FYEKMQ, per germline (reference sequence). The CDR3 has 14 amino acids. This CDR3 is CASSRRTGGDTQYF. The CDR3, as DNA: TGTGCCAGCAGCCGTAGGACAGGGGGAGATACGCAGTATTTT.

This clone was seen a few times. This sequence joins TRBV7-9 and TRBJ2-4; 8 bases map to TRBD1. J gave up 8 bases and V 5 bases, and 11 bases lay outside the gene matches. Per the germline V gene, CDR1 is SEHNR and CDR2 is FQNEAQ (reference sequence). The CDR3 loop spans 15 amino acids. DNA for the CDR3: TGTGCCAGCAGCCCCGACAGGGGTACGTGGGACATTCAGTACTTC. This sequence encodes CASSPDRGTWDIQYF. Full variable domain (missing parts from reference TRBV7-9 and TRBJ2-4): DTGVSQNPRHKITKRGQNVTFRCDPISEHNRLYWYRQTLGQGPEFLTYFQNEAQLEKSRLLSDRFSAERPKGSFSTLEIQRTEQGDSAMYLCASSPDRGTWDIQYFGAGTRLSVL.

The J gene is TRBJ1-1, the V gene TRBV27; TRBD1 matches at 8 bases. The CDR3 covers 17 residues. The ends lost 4 bases at V and 3 bases at J; junction bases unmatched: 13. The germline CDR1 and CDR2 sequences are MNHEY and SMNVEV (reference sequence). DNA for the CDR3: TGTGCCAGCAGTTCGGGACAGGAAAGTTGGGTGTACACTGAAGCTTTCTTT. This translates into CASSSGQESWVYTEAFF.

The chain carries TRBV15 and TRBJ1-5; possibly TRBD1 for D (5 bases). CDR1 and CDR2 (germline): LNHNV, YYDKDF (reference sequence). Trimming stripped 0 bases from V and 0 bases from J, with 24 bases between. CDR3 length: 21 residues. The CDR3 DNA is TGTGCCACCAGCAGAGATGGGGCATACGGCCACGAAAATTATAGCAATCAGCCCCAGCATTTT. This gives the protein CATSRDGAYGHENYSNQPQHF.

This clone has at least ten counts. The V gene is TRBV23-1, the J gene TRBJ2-1, with D possibly TRBD1 on 6 matching bases. TRBV23-1 is assigned to the ORF class and has an uncertain function. Trimming took 6 bases from V and 5 from J, leaving 23 bases between them. The CDR3 consists of 17 residues. CDR3 loop: CASSPGPTGTKDNEQFF. The CDR3 DNA follows: TGCGCCAGCAGCCCAGGACCGACCGGGACAAAAGACAATGAGCAGTTCTTC.

This clone occurred a few times. The chain combines TRBV28 with TRBJ1-1; D remains ambiguous. This CDR3 has 15 residues. Germline-derived CDR1 and CDR2 are MDHEN and SYDVKM. Deletions cut 1 base from V and 1 base from J, with 10 bases between. CDR3 sequence (DNA): TGTGCCAGCAGTTTATTCCGTCGGGAGAACACTGAAGCTTTCTTT. This codes for CASSLFRRENTEAFF.

Only a few counts were recorded for this clone. V is TRBV21-1 and J is TRBJ2-1; the table's D gene call, TRBD1, was not cross checked with the DNA. TRBV21-1 is described as a pseudogene. The CDR3 has 15 amino acids. This chain's CDR3 is CASVLQEGADNEQFF. The CDR3 DNA follows: TGTGCCAGCGTGTTACAGGAGGGGGCCGACAATGAGCAGTTCTTC.

The rearrangement links TRBV29-1 to TRBJ1-5, with 9 bases that match TRBD1. J gave up 3 bases and V 6 bases, and 3 bases lay outside the gene matches. Germline V gene sequence: CDR1 SQVTM, CDR2 ANQGSEA. The CDR3 is made up of 13 amino acids. CDR3 loop: CSVGTGPNQPQHF. The CDR3 region has the DNA TGCAGCGTGGGGACAGGGCCCAATCAGCCCCAGCATTTT.

The J gene is TRBJ2-7, the V gene TRBV5-1; 8 bases agree with TRBD2. Germline CDR1 is SGHRS and CDR2 is YFSETQ. V shed 1 base, J shed 4 bases, and the junction held 7 bases outside the gene matches. The CDR3 is 15 amino acids. The CDR3 sequence is CASSLLPAGEYEQYF. The CDR3 region has the DNA TGCGCCAGCAGCTTGTTGCCAGCGGGAGAGTACGAGCAGTACTTC.

This clone was found a few times. The rearrangement links TRBV18 to TRBJ2-2; TRBD1 matches 7 bases. J gave up 0 bases and V 2 bases, and 0 bases lay outside the gene matches. The CDR3 covers 15 residues. The germline V gene has CDR1 KGHSH and CDR2 LQKENI. This CDR3 reads CASSPGTANTGELFF. CDR3 DNA: TGTGCCAGCTCACCAGGGACAGCGAACACCGGGGAGCTGTTTTTT.

This clone was seen a few times. V is TRBV2 and J is TRBJ2-5, with 11 nucleotides matching TRBD2. The last part of the DNA fits TRBJ2-7 better; the J call may be wrong. CDR1 is SNHLY and CDR2 is FYNNEI in the germline V gene. The CDR3 extends over 15 amino acids. CDR3 sequence reads: CASSPSGTSGYEQYF. The CDR3 DNA is TGTGCCAGCAGTCCCTCCGGGACTAGCGGATACGAGCAGTACTTC.

V usage is TRBV4-2 and J usage is TRBJ2-1; 10 bases match TRBD2. V gave up 0 bases and J gave up 0 bases; unmatched junction bases: 8. CDR3 size: 19 residues. The germline V gene has CDR1 LGHNA and CDR2 YNFKEQ. As DNA, the CDR3 is TGTGCCAGCAGCCAAGATCGAGCGGGAGGGCCGAGCTCCTACAATGAGCAGTTCTTC. It translates to CASSQDRAGGPSSYNEQFF.

This clone has a handful of counts. The DNA for the CDR3 is TGTGCCAGCAGCGGTCATCCCAACACTGAAGCTTTCTTT. Its protein product is CASSGHPNTEAFF. The chain combines TRBV9 with TRBJ1-1, with D unresolved. The V end lost 3 bases, the J end lost 2 bases, and 8 bases lay between the germline ends. The CDR3 runs to 13 residues. Germline values: CDR1 SGDLS, CDR2 YYNGEE.

The table lists this clone with a few counts. The genes are TRBV6-6 and TRBJ1-1; D is perhaps TRBD1 (5 bases). This CDR3 is 12 amino acids long. Deletions cut 9 bases from V and 5 bases from J, with 13 bases between. The germline V gene has CDR1 MNHNY and CDR2 SVGAGI (reference sequence). This CDR3 is CASIGARTEAFF. DNA of the CDR3: TGTGCCAGTATCGGGGCGCGGACTGAAGCTTTCTTT.

V usage is TRBV28 and J usage is TRBJ2-5; 7 positions agree with TRBD2. This CDR3 has 15 residues. Germline V gene data show CDR1 as MDHEN and CDR2 as SYDVKM. V was clipped by 3 bases and J by 5 bases; unmatched bases: 9. The CDR3 DNA sequence: TGTGCCAGCAGTTTCGGTCGGGGGGTTCACGAGACCCAGTACTTC. The encoded protein is CASSFGRGVHETQYF.

This clone has more than one count but fewer than ten. The gene calls are TRBV4-1 and TRBJ2-7; 11 bases align to TRBD2. The J segment lost 5 bases and the V segment lost 1 base, leaving 4 bases of the junction unmatched. In germline, CDR1 is MGHRA, CDR2 YSYEKL. The CDR3 runs to 15 residues. Here the CDR3 DNA reads TGCGCCAGCAGCCAAGTGACTAGCGGGATCCACGAGCAGTACTTC. Its translation: CASSQVTSGIHEQYF.

There are a few counts of this clone. V and J are TRBV4-3 and TRBJ2-2; weak D call: TRBD1 (5 bases). The length of the CDR3 is 18 residues. Trimming stripped 0 bases from V and 2 bases from J, with 16 bases between. CDR1 is LGHNA and CDR2 is YSLEER in the germline V gene. The CDR3 protein is CASSQDGLSDTNTGELFF. DNA of the CDR3: TGCGCCAGCAGCCAAGATGGTCTCTCGGACACCAACACCGGGGAGCTGTTTTTT.

This clone was observed a handful of times. The CDR3 loop reads CASSLQGRPNYGYTF. The CDR3 DNA reads TGTGCCAGCAGCTTACAGGGGAGGCCTAACTATGGCTACACCTTC. The rearrangement links TRBV11-2 to TRBJ1-2; maybe TRBD1 (6 bases). The V gene lost 2 bases and the J gene lost 0 bases, with 10 bases spanning the gap. The germline V gene has CDR1 SGHAT and CDR2 FQNNGV. The CDR3 has 15 amino acids.

This clone occurred a few times. The chain uses TRBV15 and TRBJ1-1; unclear D gene. The V end was cut by 0 bases, the J end by 4 bases, with 9 bases between. This CDR3 region has 14 residues. Per the germline V gene, CDR1 is LNHNV and CDR2 is YYDKDF (reference sequence). The DNA for the CDR3 is TGTGCCACCAGCAGAGATCGAGTTGGCACTGAAGCTTTCTTT. This gives the protein CATSRDRVGTEAFF.

This clone was picked up a small number of times. The rearrangement joins TRBV27 to TRBJ2-7; D may be TRBD2 (6 bases). The germline CDR1 and CDR2 sequences are MNHEY and SMNVEV (reference sequence). V was pared by 2 bases and J by 0 bases, with 11 bases between. The CDR3 is 15 residues long. The CDR3 loop reads CASSLIAGYSYEQYF. For the CDR3, the DNA is TGTGCCAGCAGTTTAATCGCGGGATACTCCTACGAGCAGTACTTC.

V usage is TRBV6-5 and J usage is TRBJ2-6; D gene ambiguous. This CDR3 contains 15 residues. The V gene's germline CDR1 is MNHEY and CDR2 SVGAGI. V lost 2 bases to trimming and J lost 4 bases, with 9 bases between them. The CDR3 loop reads CASSYDSTGANVLTF. CDR3 nucleotides: TGTGCCAGCAGTTACGATAGTACAGGGGCCAACGTCCTGACTTTC.

The chain joins TRBV7-3 to TRBJ2-1, with D possibly TRBD2 on 6 matching bases. The CDR3 consists of 18 residues. Trimming cost V 3 bases and J 1 base, with 19 bases left between them. Germline values: CDR1 SGHTA, CDR2 FQGTGA. This CDR3 is CASSFYSSGTPSYNEQFF. The CDR3 DNA reads TGTGCCAGCAGCTTCTATTCCTCAGGGACTCCTTCCTACAATGAGCAGTTCTTC.

This clone was observed a few times. The V call is TRBV27, the J call TRBJ2-1; tentatively, D is TRBD2 (5 bases). Trimming left V 3 bases short and J 0 bases short, with 15 bases between. The CDR3 loop spans 17 amino acids. Looked up from germline, CDR1 is MNHEY and CDR2 is SMNVEV (reference sequence). CDR3: CASSFWSGKSSYNEQFF. As DNA, the CDR3 is TGTGCCAGCAGTTTCTGGTCGGGGAAAAGCTCCTACAATGAGCAGTTCTTC.

This clone was seen more than once but under ten times. The rearrangement links TRBV4-1 to TRBJ1-2; no clear D. The germline CDR1 and CDR2 sequences are MGHRA and YSYEKL. This CDR3 comprises 16 residues. Between the trimmed V and J ends, which lost 2 bases and 6 bases, there was a span of 19 bases. CDR3 sequence reads: CASSQFIRAQENGYTF. The CDR3 DNA reads as TGCGCCAGCAGCCAATTCATCCGGGCCCAGGAGAATGGCTACACCTTC.

The count of this clone is one. J is TRBJ2-4 and V is TRBV7-7; D call uncertain. The germline V and J ends were trimmed by 4 bases and 13 bases, with 11 bases remaining between them. The CDR3 consists of 11 residues. Germline V CDR1 and CDR2: SSHAT, FNYEAQ (reference sequence). The CDR3 nucleotides read TGTGCCAGCAGCTCACGGGCAGGACAGTACTTC. As protein: CASSSRAGQYF. Supplemented by reference TRBV7-7 and TRBJ2-4, the full variable domain reads GAGVSQSPRYKVTKRGQDVTLRCDPISSHATLYWYQQALGQGPEFLTYFNYEAQPDKSGLPSDRFSAERPEGSISTLTIQRTEQRDSAMYRCASSSRAGQYFGAGTRLSVL.

This clone was recorded a few times. This chain uses TRBV10-3 with TRBJ2-2; 9 bases line up with TRBD1. The length of the CDR3 is 17 residues. Looked up from germline, CDR1 is ENHRY and CDR2 is SYGVKD. J gave up 0 bases and V 5 bases, and 7 bases lay outside the gene matches. CDR3 residues: CAISYGTGSPNTGELFF. CDR3 nucleotide sequence: TGTGCCATCAGTTACGGGACAGGGAGTCCGAACACCGGGGAGCTGTTTTTT.

Only a few counts were recorded for this clone. The J gene is TRBJ2-3, the V gene TRBV18, with D perhaps matching TRBD2 (5 bases). The CDR3 is made up of 16 amino acids. With 6 bases removed from V and 1 base from J, the gap between germline ends came to 17 bases. CDR1 is KGHSH, CDR2 LQKENI, per germline. The CDR3 DNA reads TGTGCCAGCTCCCAACTAGTTGTCGTGCGCACAGATACGCAGTATTTT. It yields the protein CASSQLVVVRTDTQYF. The complete variable domain, with remaining parts taken from reference TRBV18 and TRBJ2-3, reads NAGVMQNPRHLVRRRGQEARLRCSPMKGHSHVYWYRQLPEEGLKFMVYLQKENIIDESGMPKERFSAEFPKEGPSILRIQQVVRGDSAAYFCASSQLVVVRTDTQYFGPGTRLTVL.

In this sample, this clone turned up a few times. The chain couples TRBV7-2 to TRBJ1-1; possibly TRBD1 for D (5 bases). This CDR3 spans 15 amino acids. Deletions cut 3 bases from V and 5 bases from J, with 16 bases between. The germline V gene has CDR1 SGHTA and CDR2 FQGNSA. CDR3 bases: TGTGCCAGCAGCTTCACCGGACAAGGTTGGACTGAAGCTTTCTTT. This gives the protein CASSFTGQGWTEAFF.

This sequence joins TRBV19 and TRBJ2-1; D ambiguous. The CDR3 has 14 amino acids. CDR1 and CDR2 from the germline V gene are LNHDA and SQIVND (reference sequence). Trimming shortened V by 2 bases and J by 4 bases, and 9 bases separated the two germline ends. The chain's CDR3 is CASSILGMYNEQFF. As DNA, the CDR3 is TGTGCCAGTAGTATACTTGGGATGTACAATGAGCAGTTCTTC.

This clone was detected a few times. The chain recombines TRBV28 with TRBJ2-7, with 8 positions matching TRBD1. Germline V gives CDR1 MDHEN, CDR2 SYDVKM. The V gene end was trimmed by 8 bases and the J gene end by 1 base; junction bases not matched to a gene: 10. This CDR3 spans 15 amino acids. For the CDR3, the DNA is TGTGCCAGCGGGACGACAGGGGCGCAGTCCTACGAGCAGTACTTC. It encodes CASGTTGAQSYEQYF.

V is TRBV12-5 and J is TRBJ2-1, with 10 bases that match TRBD1. The V and J ends lost 0 bases and 3 bases, in that order; junction bases with no gene match: 8. This CDR3 spans 18 amino acids. The germline gives CDR1 LGHNT, CDR2 FRNRAP. This chain's CDR3 is CASGLVVAGQGNYNEQFF. The DNA for the CDR3 is TGTGCTAGTGGTTTGGTAGTGGCGGGACAGGGGAACTACAATGAGCAGTTCTTC.